This T cell receptor (beta chain) was obtained from a study of blood T cell repertoires in COVID-19. The overall study: Both acute and convalescent COVID-19 samples were obtained from the United States, Italy and Spain. PBMCs, B-cell-depleted T cells, or T cells were the source of the cDNA or gDNA that made up the material.

Study processing details: By means of reference gene primer amplification, nucleated cell counts were estimated. The protocol was immunoSEQ multiplex PCR, while the TCRdb copy is restricted to in-frame clones and leaves out a portion. From that table come the V and J calls and clone size; the DNA was used to work out D and trimming. The sample holds 56,000 or so clones, approximately 88% seen once. The CDR3 is 13 residues long. Trimming removed 6 bases at V and 6 bases at J, with 15 bases between. Germline values: CDR1 MDHEN, CDR2 SYDVKM. The chain combines TRBV28 with TRBJ2-7, with a tentative D call TRBD2 (6 bases). The TCR sequence derives from a human donor in a cohort sampled during active COVID-19. Sequenced: peripheral blood. The chain's CDR3 is CASSPGGRFEQYF. DNA for the CDR3: TGTGCCAGCAGCCCTGGGGGGAGGTTCGAGCAGTACTTC.